Listed below are T cell receptor beta chains from one sample, sequenced in a study of T-cell memory formation after mild COVID-19. One entry per CDR3 protein, called by TCRdb with MiXCR from the 5' RACE reads. The sample consists of 400,000 to 550,000 distinct CDR3 sequences, around 27% of them appearing once. Sequenced material: PBMCs or a T cell subset sorted from them (not recorded which). The receptors originated from an adult woman who had mild COVID-19 (a few samples of this study predate the infection). Cell type and time point are not known. Both conserved end residues are trimmed from each CDR3. Only some rows state a clone size, as once, few, many or a class for expanded clones.

v_call	clone_size	j_call	cdr3_aa
TRBV5-6	few	TRBJ2-2	ASSRGVGTGELF
TRBV10-3	-	TRBJ2-3	AISEYQRELDTQY
TRBV6-6	few	TRBJ1-2	ASSSGAMDYGYT
TRBV19	-	TRBJ2-2	ATGDRVNTGELF
TRBV9	-	TRBJ1-1	ASSPSGNLNTEAF
TRBV4-2	-	TRBJ2-1	ASSRAGQKSSYNEQF
TRBV24-1	-	TRBJ2-1	ATSDPRGPGNEQF
TRBV5-1	-	TRBJ2-5	ASSPFGGEETQY
TRBV29-1	-	TRBJ2-5	SGRRGGETQY
TRBV3-1	-	TRBJ1-3	ASSRDAQGALSGNTIY
TRBV27	-	TRBJ2-7	ASSLSAAPQEQY
TRBV12-3/TRBV12-4	few	TRBJ1-1	ASSLALGRKNTEAF
TRBV7-8	-	TRBJ2-7	ASSLNGGGYEQY
TRBV20-1	few	TRBJ2-5	SAFSGAQETQY
TRBV25-1	-	TRBJ1-6	ASSATGTDDSPLH
TRBV4-1	once	TRBJ2-7	ASRQDQGIPYEQY
TRBV5-1	-	TRBJ2-7	ASSLALRGAEGYEQY
TRBV29-1	-	TRBJ1-2	SALGGENYYGYT
TRBV5-1	few	TRBJ2-5	ASSPAGDSKETQY
TRBV30	-	TRBJ2-7	ACPGQGVYEQY
TRBV29-1	-	TRBJ1-5	SVVWGNNQPQH
TRBV6-2/TRBV6-3	few	TRBJ2-2	ASSKQGRTGELF
TRBV11-2	-	TRBJ2-1	ASSLRDRGKLDEQF
TRBV24-1	-	TRBJ2-1	ATSDGELGQVLAGGLPSYNEQF
TRBV29-1	few	TRBJ2-1	SVQRGGSYNEQF
TRBV6-2/TRBV6-3	-	TRBJ2-3	ASSYLGTSGDTQY
TRBV2	-	TRBJ1-5	ASTDRVDGNQPQH
TRBV7-2	-	TRBJ1-4	ASSLLRSGEKLF